The source of this T cell receptor beta chain is a study of tumor-infiltrating lymphocytes in primary liver carcinoma. Across the study: Spanning 4.2 to 10 cm, the tumors were T1-T3 N0M0. General study results and limits: There were only about 7-24% of top clones found in all five tumor regions. Lower overlap was observed for tumor-adjacent and tumor-blood pairs relative to tumor region pairs.

CDR1 and CDR2 from the germline V gene are SGHAT and FQNNGV. This CDR3 region has 13 residues. Unsorted bulk tissue of roughly 18-32 mg yielded co-extracted RNA and DNA. From 500 ng of total RNA, TCR beta-specific cDNA was reverse-transcribed using a constant-region primer. Construction of TCR beta libraries relied on three successive nested multiplex PCR rounds employing slightly modified ARM-PCR. A C-beta reverse primer was combined with TRBV1-TRBV30 forward primers in the first two PCR rounds, and each round had approximately 10 cycles. TCRdb analysed the multiplex PCR reads with MiXCR anew, one entry per CDR3 protein. The repertoire holds approximately 100,000 distinct CDR3 sequences, 65% to 75% seen once, with more than 10% in the top ten. Of note for this clonotype: Its target is not known. No conserved phenylalanine or tryptophan ends this CDR3, so it is likely a read error.

The chain combines TRBV11-2 with TRBJ1-6; D is undetermined. The sample consisted of liver tumor tissue from sampling region 2. Subset reported: tumor region T2, inferior pole. The source of this sequence is a woman aged 55-69 years with primary liver carcinoma and hepatitis B virus infection. CDR3 DNA sequence: TGTGCCAGCGGCTTAGACCCTAATTCACCCCTCCACGTT. Residues: CASGLDPNSPLHV.